This is a list of T cell receptor beta chains from one sample in a study of blood T cell repertoires in COVID-19. Sequencing used immunoSEQ multiplex PCR; TCRdb keeps in-frame clones, though not all of them. The top ten hold more than 15% of the sample, which has some 76,000 clones, approximately 78% seen once. Input material: peripheral blood. The receptor source for this set is a woman aged 60 to 75 with acute or convalescent COVID-19. CDR3s include the opening cysteine and the closing phenylalanine or tryptophan. D genes are given only for firm matches. Size tells how often a clone was seen (once, few, many) or the class of an expanded clone, and some rows leave it out.

clone_size	d_call	v_call	j_call	cdr3_aa	cdr3_nt
NA	NA	TRBV7-9	TRBJ2-2	CASSLMSGHTGELFF	TGTGCCAGCAGCTTAATGTCTGGGCACACCGGGGAGCTGTTTTTT
NA	NA	TRBV11-2	TRBJ2-2	CASSLHGGQNTGELFF	TGTGCCAGCAGCTTACACGGGGGGCAGAACACCGGGGAGCTGTTTTTT
NA	NA	TRBV25-1	TRBJ2-3	CASSAQTSTDTQYF	TGTGCCAGCAGTGCGCAGACTAGCACAGATACGCAGTATTTT
NA	NA	TRBV7-3	TRBJ2-5	CASALTDQETQYF	TGTGCCAGCGCTCTAACGGACCAAGAGACCCAGTACTTC
NA	NA	TRBV28	TRBJ1-2	CASTQQANYGYTF	TGTGCCAGCACACAACAGGCTAACTATGGCTACACCTTC
NA	TRBD1	TRBV11-3	TRBJ2-1	CASSFRDSSYNEQFF	TGTGCCAGCAGCTTCCGGGACAGCTCCTACAATGAGCAGTTCTTC
NA	NA	TRBV19	TRBJ1-1	CASTLYLGAQSTEAFF	TGTGCCAGTACCCTATACCTGGGGGCTCAGAGCACTGAAGCTTTCTTT
NA	TRBD1	TRBV29-1	TRBJ1-1	CSVGQGATEAFF	TGCAGCGTTGGACAGGGTGCCACTGAAGCTTTCTTT
NA	NA	TRBV5-1	TRBJ1-1	CASSLPGGKNTEAFF	TGCGCCAGCAGCTTGCCCGGGGGGAAAAACACTGAAGCTTTCTTT
NA	NA	TRBV2	TRBJ1-4	CASSSSPRYFSLFF	TGTGCCAGCAGTTCGAGCCCCCGGTACTTTTCACTGTTTTTT
NA	NA	TRBV19	TRBJ1-1	CASSIDLGQSNTEAFF	TGTGCCAGTAGTATAGATCTCGGACAGAGTAACACTGAAGCTTTCTTT
NA	NA	TRBV10-3	TRBJ2-3	CAIGAEGNTDTQYF	TGTGCCATCGGGGCGGAGGGTAACACAGATACGCAGTATTTT
NA	NA	TRBV5-1	TRBJ1-2	CASSFLTGVLDGYTF	TGCGCCAGCAGCTTCCTGACAGGCGTCCTAGACGGCTACACCTTC
few	NA	TRBV6-2/TRBV6-3	TRBJ1-5	CASSYNRVQPQHF	TGTGCCAGCAGTTACAATCGGGTTCAGCCCCAGCATTTT
once	NA	TRBV7-6	TRBJ1-1	CASSLSGGNTEAFF	TGTGCCAGCTCACTATCCGGCGGGAACACTGAAGCTTTCTTT
NA	NA	TRBV7-9	TRBJ2-1	CASSLAINLGGPTPNEQFF	TGTGCCAGCAGCTTAGCGATTAATCTGGGGGGGCCTACCCCCAATGAGCAGTTCTTC
NA	TRBD1	TRBV28	TRBJ1-5	CASTRQGAEYSNQPQHF	TGTGCCAGCACCCGACAGGGGGCGGAATATAGCAATCAGCCCCAGCATTTT
NA	TRBD2	TRBV30	TRBJ2-5	CAWGSGGGQETQYF	TGTGCCTGGGGTAGCGGGGGGGGTCAAGAGACCCAGTACTTC
NA	NA	TRBV11-2	TRBJ2-3	CASSFPGTDTQYF	TGTGCCAGCAGCTTCCCCGGCACAGATACGCAGTATTTT
NA	NA	TRBV18	TRBJ1-5	CATTLGAGNQPQHF	TGTGCCACTACTTTAGGTGCGGGCAATCAGCCCCAGCATTTT
NA	NA	TRBV19	TRBJ2-5	CASSMTDGYQETQYF	TGTGCCAGTAGTATGACCGACGGGTACCAAGAGACCCAGTACTTC
NA	NA	TRBV20-1	TRBJ1-2	CSARDPSGYTF	TGCAGTGCTCGAGACCCGTCGGGCTACACCTTC
NA	TRBD1	TRBV9	TRBJ1-1	CASSDRDRDPVNTEAFF	TGTGCCAGCAGCGACAGGGACAGGGACCCGGTAAACACTGAAGCTTTCTTT
NA	NA	TRBV25-1	TRBJ1-3	CASSGLSISGNTIYF	TGTGCCAGCAGTGGACTCTCCATCTCTGGAAACACCATATATTTT
NA	NA	TRBV18	TRBJ2-5	CASSPPSSQTQYF	TGTGCCAGCTCACCCCCTAGTTCCCAGACCCAGTACTTC
once	NA	TRBV28	TRBJ2-7	CASSFGPRGEQYF	TGTGCCAGCAGTTTCGGCCCCAGGGGCGAGCAGTACTTC
NA	TRBD1	TRBV5-1	TRBJ2-2	CASTYIPTGGNTGELFF	TGCGCCAGCACTTATATCCCGACAGGGGGAAACACCGGGGAGCTGTTTTTT
NA	NA	TRBV2	TRBJ1-2	CASSEMGSGYTF	TGTGCCAGCAGTGAAATGGGGAGCGGCTACACCTTC
NA	NA	TRBV24-1	TRBJ2-1	CATSDRAVEQFF	TGTGCCACCAGTGACAGGGCAGTTGAGCAGTTCTTC
once	NA	TRBV7-2	TRBJ2-3	CASSTRTVRTDTQYF	TGTGCCAGCAGCACCAGGACTGTGAGAACAGATACGCAGTATTTT
NA	TRBD1	TRBV18	TRBJ1-2	CASSQDRDYGYTF	TGTGCCAGCTCACAAGACAGGGATTATGGCTACACCTTC
NA	NA	TRBV19	TRBJ1-2	CASRASVAGSGYGYTF	TGTGCCAGTAGGGCTTCAGTTGCGGGATCGGGCTATGGCTACACCTTC
NA	NA	TRBV10-3	TRBJ1-1	CAISEGQTMNTEAFF	TGTGCCATCAGTGAGGGACAGACAATGAACACTGAAGCTTTCTTT
NA	NA	TRBV5-1	TRBJ1-6	CASSLRESSYNSPLHF	TGCGCCAGCAGCTTACGAGAGAGCTCCTATAATTCACCCCTCCACTTT
NA	NA	TRBV21-1	TRBJ2-7	CASSDKQGAYEQYF	TGTGCCAGCAGCGACAAACAGGGGGCTTACGAGCAGTACTTC
NA	TRBD1	TRBV14	TRBJ1-2	CASSPLGAGTGENGYTF	TGTGCCAGCAGCCCATTGGGAGCCGGGACAGGGGAAAATGGCTACACCTTC
NA	TRBD2	TRBV5-1	TRBJ2-7	CASSPLAGVSYEQYF	TGCGCCAGCAGCCCGTTAGCGGGGGTCTCCTACGAGCAGTACTTC
NA	NA	TRBV29-1	TRBJ1-2	CSVPKGDYGYTF	TGCAGCGTCCCCAAGGGGGACTATGGCTACACCTTC
NA	TRBD1	TRBV4-3	TRBJ2-5	CASSQYERTGLQETQYF	TGCGCCAGCAGCCAATACGAAAGGACAGGTTTACAAGAGACCCAGTACTTC
NA	TRBD1	TRBV18	TRBJ2-2	CASSPSTGVNTGELFF	TGTGCCAGCTCACCATCGACAGGGGTGAACACCGGGGAGCTGTTTTTT
NA	TRBD1	TRBV7-9	TRBJ1-2	CASSLLDTGVDYGYTF	TGTGCCAGCAGCTTATTGGACACAGGGGTGGACTATGGCTACACCTTC
NA	NA	TRBV4-2	TRBJ1-5	CASSQGVASNQPQHF	TGTGCCAGCAGCCAAGGGGTAGCGAGCAATCAGCCCCAGCATTTT
NA	TRBD1	TRBV7-2	TRBJ1-6	CASIRQGARSPLHF	TGTGCCAGCATTAGGCAGGGGGCAAGATCACCCCTCCACTTT
NA	TRBD1	TRBV24-1	TRBJ2-5	CATSDLEGGVGETQYF	TGTGCCACCAGTGATTTGGAAGGGGGCGTCGGAGAGACCCAGTACTTC
NA	TRBD1	TRBV7-2	TRBJ2-2	CASSLLIVMGTGTGELFF	TGTGCCAGCAGCTTACTAATAGTTATGGGGACAGGGACCGGGGAGCTGTTTTTT
NA	TRBD1	TRBV5-5	TRBJ1-2	CASSSTDRVYGYTF	TGTGCCAGCAGCTCAACAGACAGGGTCTATGGCTACACCTTC
NA	TRBD1	TRBV6-5	TRBJ2-5	CASSYSGQGRETQYF	TGTGCCAGCAGTTACTCGGGACAGGGTCGGGAGACCCAGTACTTC
few	TRBD1	TRBV30	TRBJ2-2	CAWKRQGSTGELFF	TGTGCCTGGAAAAGACAGGGTAGCACCGGGGAGCTGTTTTTT